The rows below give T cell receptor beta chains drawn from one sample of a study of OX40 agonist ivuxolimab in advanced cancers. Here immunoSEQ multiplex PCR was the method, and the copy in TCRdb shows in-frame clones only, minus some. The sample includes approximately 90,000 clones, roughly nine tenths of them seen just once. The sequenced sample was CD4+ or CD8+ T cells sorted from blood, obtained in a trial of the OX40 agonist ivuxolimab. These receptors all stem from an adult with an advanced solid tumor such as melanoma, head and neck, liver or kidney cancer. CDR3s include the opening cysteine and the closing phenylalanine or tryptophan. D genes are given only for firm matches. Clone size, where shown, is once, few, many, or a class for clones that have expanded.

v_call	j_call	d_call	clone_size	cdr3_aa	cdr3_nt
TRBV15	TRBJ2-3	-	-	CATSRDKPADTQYF	TGTGCCACCAGCAGAGATAAACCGGCAGATACGCAGTATTTT
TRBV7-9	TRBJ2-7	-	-	CASRLVGSQSYEQYF	TGTGCCAGCAGACTCGTCGGCAGCCAGTCCTACGAGCAGTACTTC
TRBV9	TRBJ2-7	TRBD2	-	CASSVASGEAQQYF	TGTGCCAGCAGCGTAGCTAGCGGGGAGGCCCAGCAGTACTTC
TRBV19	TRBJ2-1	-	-	CASSSGLEGVHEQFF	TGTGCCAGTAGTTCAGGACTCGAGGGTGTGCATGAGCAGTTCTTC
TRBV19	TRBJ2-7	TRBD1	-	CASSDITGTVQDEQYF	TGTGCCAGTAGTGATATAACCGGGACAGTACAGGACGAGCAGTACTTC
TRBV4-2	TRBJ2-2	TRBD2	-	CASSQKLAAAGELFF	TGTGCCAGCAGCCAAAAACTAGCGGCGGCCGGGGAGCTGTTTTTT
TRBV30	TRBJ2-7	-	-	CAWSEDSSYEQYF	TGTGCCTGGAGTGAGGACAGCTCCTACGAGCAGTACTTC
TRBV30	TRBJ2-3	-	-	CAWSVLGADMNTDTQYF	TGTGCCTGGAGTGTACTTGGGGCAGATATGAACACAGATACGCAGTATTTT
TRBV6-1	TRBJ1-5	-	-	CASSEAGPQHF	TGTGCCAGCAGTGAAGCGGGGCCCCAGCATTTT
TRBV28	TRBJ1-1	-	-	CASSRPETEAFF	TGTGCCAGCAGTCGGCCCGAAACTGAAGCTTTCTTT
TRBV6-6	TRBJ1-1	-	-	CASSSPQGGGTEAFF	TGTGCCAGCAGTTCCCCACAGGGAGGAGGAACTGAAGCTTTCTTT
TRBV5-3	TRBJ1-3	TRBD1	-	CARRLGSPGGDGNTIYF	TGTGCCAGAAGATTGGGATCCCCAGGGGGGGATGGAAACACCATATATTTT
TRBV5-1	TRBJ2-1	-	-	CASSLVAEDYNEQFF	TGCGCCAGCAGCTTGGTAGCGGAGGACTACAATGAGCAGTTCTTC
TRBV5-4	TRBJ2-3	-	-	CASSLELGTQYF	TGTGCCAGCAGCTTAGAACTTGGTACGCAGTATTTT
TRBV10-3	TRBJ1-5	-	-	CAISTQRGNQPQHF	TGTGCCATCTCAACCCAGCGGGGCAATCAGCCCCAGCATTTT
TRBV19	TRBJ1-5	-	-	CASSTPRRWASNQPQHF	TGTGCCAGTAGCACCCCTCGGAGGTGGGCGAGCAATCAGCCCCAGCATTTT
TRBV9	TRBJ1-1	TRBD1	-	CASSPRGDRGQTEAFF	TGTGCCAGCAGCCCTAGAGGGGACAGGGGACAAACTGAAGCTTTCTTT
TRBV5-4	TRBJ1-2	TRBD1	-	CASSPRPTGVNYGYTF	TGTGCCAGCAGCCCCCGACCGACAGGGGTCAACTATGGCTACACCTTC
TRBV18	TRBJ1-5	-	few	CASSPSRQDNQPQHF	TGTGCCAGCTCACCATCGCGACAGGATAATCAGCCCCAGCATTTT
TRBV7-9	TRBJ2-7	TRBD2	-	CASSYAGGPTYEQYF	TGTGCCAGCAGTTACGCGGGGGGTCCTACCTACGAGCAGTACTTC
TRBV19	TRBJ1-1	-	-	CASSVTGNTEAFF	TGTGCCAGTAGTGTGACAGGGAACACTGAAGCTTTCTTT
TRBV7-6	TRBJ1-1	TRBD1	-	CASSLGQGAITEAFF	TGTGCCAGCAGCCTCGGACAGGGGGCGATAACTGAAGCTTTCTTT
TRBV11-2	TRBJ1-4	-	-	CASRGSTNEKLFF	TGTGCCAGCAGAGGGTCAACTAATGAAAAACTGTTTTTT
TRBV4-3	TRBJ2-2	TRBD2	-	CASSPELAGGTGELFF	TGCGCCAGCAGCCCGGAGTTAGCGGGAGGGACCGGGGAGCTGTTTTTT
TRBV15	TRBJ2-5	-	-	CATSRDRVVGETQYF	TGTGCCACCAGCAGAGACAGGGTCGTGGGTGAGACCCAGTACTTC
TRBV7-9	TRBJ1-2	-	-	CASSYPGALREGYTF	TGTGCCAGCAGCTACCCAGGGGCACTGAGGGAGGGCTACACCTTC
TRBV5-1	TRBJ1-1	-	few	CASSLLTVNTEAFF	TGCGCCAGCAGCTTGCTGACAGTTAACACTGAAGCTTTCTTT
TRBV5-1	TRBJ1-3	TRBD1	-	CASSSYSTGGAYGNTIYF	TGCGCCAGCAGCAGCTACTCCACAGGGGGCGCGTATGGAAACACCATATATTTT
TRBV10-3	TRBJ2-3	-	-	CAIRIGTGDTQYF	TGTGCCATCAGGATTGGGACGGGAGATACGCAGTATTTT
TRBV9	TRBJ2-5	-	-	CASSPSVGQETQYF	TGTGCCAGCAGCCCTAGCGTAGGGCAAGAGACCCAGTACTTC
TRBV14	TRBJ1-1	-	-	CASSYDRNTEAFF	TGTGCCAGCAGCTATGACAGGAACACTGAAGCTTTCTTT
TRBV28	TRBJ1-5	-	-	CASYSENQPQHF	TGTGCCAGTTACTCAGAAAATCAGCCCCAGCATTTT
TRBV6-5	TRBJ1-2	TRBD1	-	CASSYSQGNYGYTF	TGTGCCAGCAGTTACTCACAGGGGAACTATGGCTACACCTTC
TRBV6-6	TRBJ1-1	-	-	CASTSGTNLEAFF	TGTGCCAGCACCTCCGGGACAAATCTTGAAGCTTTCTTT
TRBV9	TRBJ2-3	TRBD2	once	CASSVATGGLAGPTDTQYF	TGTGCCAGCAGCGTAGCTACGGGAGGACTAGCGGGACCCACAGATACGCAGTATTTT
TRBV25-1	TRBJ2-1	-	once	CASSRDRLSYNEQFF	TGTGCCAGCAGTCGCGACAGGCTATCCTACAATGAGCAGTTCTTC
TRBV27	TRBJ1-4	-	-	CASSPLNRVANEKLFF	TGTGCCAGCAGTCCACTCAACAGGGTGGCTAATGAAAAACTGTTTTTT
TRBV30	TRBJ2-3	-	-	CAWSGHAADTQYF	TGTGCCTGGAGCGGACACGCAGCAGATACGCAGTATTTT
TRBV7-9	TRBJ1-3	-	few	CASSLVTLSPASYF	TGTGCCAGCAGCTTAGTGACCCTTTCTCCCGCTTCGTATTTT
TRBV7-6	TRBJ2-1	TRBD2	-	CASSPLINLAGGTSRSPNEQFF	TGTGCCAGCAGCCCCCTTATAAATCTAGCGGGGGGTACAAGTCGATCCCCCAATGAGCAGTTCTTC
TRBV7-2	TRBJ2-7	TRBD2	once	CASSQLAGYYEQYF	TGTGCCAGCAGCCAACTAGCGGGATACTACGAGCAGTACTTC
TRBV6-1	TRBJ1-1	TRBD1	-	CASSAQGGTEAFF	TGTGCCAGCAGTGCGCAGGGGGGCACTGAAGCTTTCTTT
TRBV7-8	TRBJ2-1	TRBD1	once	CASGRDRAKNEQFF	TGTGCCAGCGGCCGGGACAGGGCAAAGAATGAGCAGTTCTTC
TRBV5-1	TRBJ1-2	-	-	CASSYSQGRGYTF	TGCGCCAGCAGCTATTCACAGGGTCGGGGCTACACCTTC